This entry describes one T cell receptor beta chain. Its antigen is still unknown. The library attached unique molecular identifiers to individual cDNA molecules. TCRdb re-derived calls from the RACE reads in MiXCR, one entry per CDR3 protein. The sample holds about 140,000 distinct CDR3 sequences; around 11% are singletons and the top ten take around 1.4%. Time point reported: patch test 2, 6 weeks after DPC sensitization. As for treatment: therapeutic diphenylcyclopropenone sensitization with weekly scalp DPC. At every patch-test visit, blood was drawn before the patch test was applied. This sample was included in a study of human T cells and chemical hapten exposure. Study-level background: Yields of TCR per sample differed, chiefly owing to small differences in pooled library volume.

General study points: There were significantly more large CDR3 similarity clusters among expanded TCRs than among controls.

The CDR3 extends over 12 amino acids. Germline V gives CDR1 KGHSH, CDR2 LQKENI. The source was whole blood, collected in connection with sensitization to the hapten diphenylcyclopropenone (DPC). This chain links TRBV18 with TRBJ1-4; D remains unclear. The DNA end favors TRBJ2-2, so the J call may be wrong. This sequence was found in a woman aged 50 to 60 with alopecia areata. Some clones in this sample may be carry-over from other donors' samples. CDR3 DNA: TGTGCCAGCTCACCCGGACGGTCGGAGCTGTTTTTT. Amino acids: CASSPGRSELFF.